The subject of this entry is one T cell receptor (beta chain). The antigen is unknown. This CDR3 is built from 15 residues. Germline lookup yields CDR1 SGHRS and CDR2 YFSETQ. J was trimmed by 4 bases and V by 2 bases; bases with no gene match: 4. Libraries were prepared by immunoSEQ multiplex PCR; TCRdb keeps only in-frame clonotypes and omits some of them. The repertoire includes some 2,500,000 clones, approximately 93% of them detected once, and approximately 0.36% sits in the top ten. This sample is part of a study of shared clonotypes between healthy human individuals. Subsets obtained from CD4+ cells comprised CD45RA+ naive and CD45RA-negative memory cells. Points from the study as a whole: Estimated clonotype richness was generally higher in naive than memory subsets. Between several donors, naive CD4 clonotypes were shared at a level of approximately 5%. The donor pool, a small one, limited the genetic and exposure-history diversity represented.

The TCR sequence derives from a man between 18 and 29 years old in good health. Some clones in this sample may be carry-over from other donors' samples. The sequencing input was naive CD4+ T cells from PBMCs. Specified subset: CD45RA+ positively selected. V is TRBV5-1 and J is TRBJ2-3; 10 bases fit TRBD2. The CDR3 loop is CASSFIAGGSDTQYF. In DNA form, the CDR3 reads TGCGCCAGCAGCTTTATAGCGGGAGGATCAGATACGCAGTATTTT.